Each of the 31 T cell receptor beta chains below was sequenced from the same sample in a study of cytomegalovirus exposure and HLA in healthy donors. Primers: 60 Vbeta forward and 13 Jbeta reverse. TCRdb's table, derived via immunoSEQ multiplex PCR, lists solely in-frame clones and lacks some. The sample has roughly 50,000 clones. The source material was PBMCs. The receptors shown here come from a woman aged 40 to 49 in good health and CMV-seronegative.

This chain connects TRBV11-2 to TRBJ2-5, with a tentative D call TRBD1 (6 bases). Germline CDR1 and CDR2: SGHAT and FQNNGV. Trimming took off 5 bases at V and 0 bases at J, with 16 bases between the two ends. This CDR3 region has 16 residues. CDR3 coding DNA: TGTGCCAGCAGCGAACGACAGGTGAAGTACCAAGAGACCCAGTACTTC. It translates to CASSERQVKYQETQYF.

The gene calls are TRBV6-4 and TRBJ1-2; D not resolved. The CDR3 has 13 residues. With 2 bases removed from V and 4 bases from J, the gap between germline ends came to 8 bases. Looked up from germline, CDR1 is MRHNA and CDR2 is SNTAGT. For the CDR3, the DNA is TGTGCCAGCAGTGACATCAGTTTCTATGGCTACACCTTC. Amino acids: CASSDISFYGYTF.

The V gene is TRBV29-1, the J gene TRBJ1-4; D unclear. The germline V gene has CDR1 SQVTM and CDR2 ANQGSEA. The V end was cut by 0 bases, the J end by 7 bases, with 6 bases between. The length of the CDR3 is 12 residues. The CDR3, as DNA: TGCAGCGTTGAAGATGGCCGTGAAAAACTGTTTTTT. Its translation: CSVEDGREKLFF.

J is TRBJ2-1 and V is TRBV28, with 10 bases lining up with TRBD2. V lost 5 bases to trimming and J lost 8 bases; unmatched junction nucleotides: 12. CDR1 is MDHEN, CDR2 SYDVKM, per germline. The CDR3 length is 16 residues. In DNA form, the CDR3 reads TGTGCCAGCAGTACCTTAGCGGGAGGTTTTGTGTATGAGCAGTTCTTC. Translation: CASSTLAGGFVYEQFF.

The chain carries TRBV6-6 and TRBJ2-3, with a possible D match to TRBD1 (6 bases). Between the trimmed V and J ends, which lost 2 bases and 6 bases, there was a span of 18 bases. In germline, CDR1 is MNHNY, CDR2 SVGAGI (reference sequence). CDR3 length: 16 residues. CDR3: CASSYMGVRDTDTQYF. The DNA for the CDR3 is TGTGCCAGCAGTTACATGGGCGTCCGGGACACCGATACGCAGTATTTT.

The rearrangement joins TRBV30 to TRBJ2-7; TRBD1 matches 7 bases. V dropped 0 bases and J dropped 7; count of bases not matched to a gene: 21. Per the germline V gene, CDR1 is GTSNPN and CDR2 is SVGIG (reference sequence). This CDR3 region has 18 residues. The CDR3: CAWSVHLVSTGAPREQYF. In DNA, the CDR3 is TGTGCCTGGAGTGTACATTTAGTTTCTACAGGGGCCCCGCGGGAGCAGTACTTC.

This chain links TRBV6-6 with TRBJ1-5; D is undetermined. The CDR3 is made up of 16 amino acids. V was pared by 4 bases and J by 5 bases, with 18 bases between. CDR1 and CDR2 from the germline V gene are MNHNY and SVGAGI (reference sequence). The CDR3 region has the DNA TGTGCCAGCAGTTTACTCGTGGGGTGGGGAGATCAGCCCCAGCATTTT. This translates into CASSLLVGWGDQPQHF.

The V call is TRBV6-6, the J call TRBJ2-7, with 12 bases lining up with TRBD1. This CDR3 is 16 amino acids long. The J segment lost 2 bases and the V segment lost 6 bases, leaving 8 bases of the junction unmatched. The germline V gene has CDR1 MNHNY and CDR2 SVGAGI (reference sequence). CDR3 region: CASRELGQGATYEQYF. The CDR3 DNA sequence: TGTGCCAGCAGGGAACTGGGACAGGGGGCCACCTACGAGCAGTACTTC.

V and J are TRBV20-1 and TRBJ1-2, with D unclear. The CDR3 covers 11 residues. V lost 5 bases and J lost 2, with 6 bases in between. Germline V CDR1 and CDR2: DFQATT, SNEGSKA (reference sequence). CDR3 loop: CSAHRNYGYTF. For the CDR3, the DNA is TGCAGTGCTCACCGGAACTATGGCTACACCTTC.

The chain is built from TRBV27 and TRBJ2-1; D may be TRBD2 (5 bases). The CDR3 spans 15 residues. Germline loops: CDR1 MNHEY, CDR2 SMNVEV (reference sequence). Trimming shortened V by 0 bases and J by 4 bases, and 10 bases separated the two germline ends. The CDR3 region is CASSLSVSVYNEQFF. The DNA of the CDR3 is TGTGCCAGCAGTTTATCGGTTAGCGTGTACAATGAGCAGTTCTTC.

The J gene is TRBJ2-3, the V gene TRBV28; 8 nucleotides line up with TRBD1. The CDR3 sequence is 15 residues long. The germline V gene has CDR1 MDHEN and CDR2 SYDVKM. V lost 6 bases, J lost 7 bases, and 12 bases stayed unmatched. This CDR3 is CASRPGQGMLYTQYF. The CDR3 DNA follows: TGTGCCAGCAGACCCGGACAGGGTATGCTGTATACGCAGTATTTT.

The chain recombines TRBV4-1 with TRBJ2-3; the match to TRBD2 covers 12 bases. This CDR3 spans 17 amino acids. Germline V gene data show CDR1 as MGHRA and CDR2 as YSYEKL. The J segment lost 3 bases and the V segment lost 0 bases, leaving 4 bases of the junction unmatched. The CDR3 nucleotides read TGCGCCAGCAGCCAAGATGCTAGCGGGGGGGCGACAGATACGCAGTATTTT. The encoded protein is CASSQDASGGATDTQYF.

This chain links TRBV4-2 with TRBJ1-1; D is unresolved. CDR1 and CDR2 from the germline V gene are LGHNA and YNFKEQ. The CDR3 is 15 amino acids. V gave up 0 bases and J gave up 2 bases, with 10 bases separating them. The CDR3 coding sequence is TGTGCCAGCAGCCAAGAGCCAGGCCTAAACACTGAAGCTTTCTTT. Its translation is CASSQEPGLNTEAFF.

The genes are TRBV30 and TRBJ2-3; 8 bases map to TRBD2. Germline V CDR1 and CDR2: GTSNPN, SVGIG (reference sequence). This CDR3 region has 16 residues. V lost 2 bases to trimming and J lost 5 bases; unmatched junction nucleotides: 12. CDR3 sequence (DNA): TGTGCCTGGAGTAGTGGGCGGGGGGCGAGTCTAGATACGCAGTATTTT. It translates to CAWSSGRGASLDTQYF.

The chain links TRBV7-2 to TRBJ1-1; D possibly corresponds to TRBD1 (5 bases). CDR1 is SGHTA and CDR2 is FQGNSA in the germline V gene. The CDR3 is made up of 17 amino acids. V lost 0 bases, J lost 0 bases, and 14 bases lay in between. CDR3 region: CASSLANLDSLNTEAFF. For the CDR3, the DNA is TGTGCCAGCAGCTTAGCGAACTTAGACAGCCTGAACACTGAAGCTTTCTTT.

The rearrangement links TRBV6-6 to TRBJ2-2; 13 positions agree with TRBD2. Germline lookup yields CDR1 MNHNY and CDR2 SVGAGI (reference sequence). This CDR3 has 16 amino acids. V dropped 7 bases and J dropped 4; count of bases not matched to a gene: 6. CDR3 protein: CASTPGLAGTTGELFF. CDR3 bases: TGTGCCAGCACCCCGGGACTAGCGGGAACCACCGGGGAGCTGTTTTTT.

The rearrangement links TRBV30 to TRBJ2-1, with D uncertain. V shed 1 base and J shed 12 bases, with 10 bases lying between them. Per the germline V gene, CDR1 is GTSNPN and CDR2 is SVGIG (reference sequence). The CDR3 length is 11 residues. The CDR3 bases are TGTGCCTGGAGTGATCAGGATAGGCAGTTCTTC. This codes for CAWSDQDRQFF.

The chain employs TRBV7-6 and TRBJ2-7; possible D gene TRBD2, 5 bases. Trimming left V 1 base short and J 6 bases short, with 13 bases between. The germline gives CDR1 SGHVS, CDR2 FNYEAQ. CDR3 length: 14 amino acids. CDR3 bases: TGTGCCAGCAGCTTAGAACTAGGTACCCTCGAGCAGTACTTC. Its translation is CASSLELGTLEQYF. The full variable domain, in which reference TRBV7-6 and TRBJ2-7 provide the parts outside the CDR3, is GAGVSQSPRYKVTKRGQDVALRCDPISGHVSLYWYRQALGQGPEFLTYFNYEAQQDKSGLPNDRFSAERPEGSISTLTIQRTEQRDSAMYRCASSLELGTLEQYFGPGTRLTVT.

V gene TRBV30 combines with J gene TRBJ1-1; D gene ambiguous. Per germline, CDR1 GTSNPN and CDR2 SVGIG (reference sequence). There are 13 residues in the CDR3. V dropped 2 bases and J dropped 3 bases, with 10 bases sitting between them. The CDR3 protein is CAWSNTEDTEAFF. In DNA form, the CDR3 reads TGTGCCTGGAGTAATACAGAAGACACTGAAGCTTTCTTT.

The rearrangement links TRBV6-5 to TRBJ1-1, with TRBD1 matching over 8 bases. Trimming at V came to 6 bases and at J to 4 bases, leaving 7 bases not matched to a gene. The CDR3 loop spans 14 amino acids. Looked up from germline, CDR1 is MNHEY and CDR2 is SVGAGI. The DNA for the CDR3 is TGTGCCAGCAGCCTGCCAGGGGGCCTCACTGAAGCTTTCTTT. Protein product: CASSLPGGLTEAFF.

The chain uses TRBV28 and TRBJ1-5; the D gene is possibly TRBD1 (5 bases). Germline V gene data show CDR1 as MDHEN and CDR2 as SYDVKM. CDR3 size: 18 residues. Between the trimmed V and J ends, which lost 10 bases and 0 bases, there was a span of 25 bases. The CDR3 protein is CATIPLTGGGYSNQPQHF. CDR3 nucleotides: TGTGCCACCATCCCCCTTACGGGGGGGGGATATAGCAATCAGCCCCAGCATTTT.

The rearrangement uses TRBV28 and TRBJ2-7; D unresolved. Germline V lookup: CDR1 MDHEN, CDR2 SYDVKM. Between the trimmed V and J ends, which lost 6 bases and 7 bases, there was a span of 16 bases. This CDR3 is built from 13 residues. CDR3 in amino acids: CASRPEHPGEQYF. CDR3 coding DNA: TGTGCCAGCAGACCCGAGCACCCCGGTGAGCAGTACTTC.

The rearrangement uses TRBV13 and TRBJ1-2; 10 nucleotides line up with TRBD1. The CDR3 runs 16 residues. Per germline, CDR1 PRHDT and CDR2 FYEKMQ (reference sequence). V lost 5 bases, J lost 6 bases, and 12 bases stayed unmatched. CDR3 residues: CASSQRQGARLNGYTF. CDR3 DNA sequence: TGTGCCAGCAGCCAGCGACAGGGGGCGAGATTAAATGGCTACACCTTC.

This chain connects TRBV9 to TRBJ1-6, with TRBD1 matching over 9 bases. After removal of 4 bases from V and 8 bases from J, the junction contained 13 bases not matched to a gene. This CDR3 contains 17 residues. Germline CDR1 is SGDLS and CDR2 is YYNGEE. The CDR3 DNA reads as TGTGCCAGCAGCCTTACAGGGGGCTTCGGGTATGATTCACCCCTCCACTTT. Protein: CASSLTGGFGYDSPLHF.

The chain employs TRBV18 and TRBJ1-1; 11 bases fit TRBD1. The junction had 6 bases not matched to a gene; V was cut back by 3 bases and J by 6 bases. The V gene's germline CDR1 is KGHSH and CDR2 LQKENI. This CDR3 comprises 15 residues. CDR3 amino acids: CASSPRTGGAAEAFF. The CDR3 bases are TGTGCCAGCTCACCGAGGACAGGGGGCGCCGCTGAAGCTTTCTTT.

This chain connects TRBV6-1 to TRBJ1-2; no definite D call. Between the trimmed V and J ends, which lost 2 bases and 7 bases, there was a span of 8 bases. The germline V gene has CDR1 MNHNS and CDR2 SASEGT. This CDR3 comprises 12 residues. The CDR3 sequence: CASSESSGGYTF. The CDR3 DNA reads TGTGCCAGCAGTGAATCTAGCGGTGGCTACACCTTC.

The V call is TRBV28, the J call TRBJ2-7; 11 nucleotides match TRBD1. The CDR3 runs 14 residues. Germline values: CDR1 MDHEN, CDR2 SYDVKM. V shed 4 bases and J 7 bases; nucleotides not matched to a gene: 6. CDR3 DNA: TGTGCCAGCAGTTCAGGACAGGGGGCGGATGAGCAGTACTTC. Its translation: CASSSGQGADEQYF.

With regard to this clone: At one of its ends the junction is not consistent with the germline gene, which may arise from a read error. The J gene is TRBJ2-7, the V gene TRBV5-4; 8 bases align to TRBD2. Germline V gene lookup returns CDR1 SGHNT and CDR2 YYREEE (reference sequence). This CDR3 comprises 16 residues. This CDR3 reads CASSFGGRSDAYDQYF. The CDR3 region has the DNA TGTGCCAGCAGCTTTGGCGGGAGGTCCGATGCCTACGACCAGTACTTC.

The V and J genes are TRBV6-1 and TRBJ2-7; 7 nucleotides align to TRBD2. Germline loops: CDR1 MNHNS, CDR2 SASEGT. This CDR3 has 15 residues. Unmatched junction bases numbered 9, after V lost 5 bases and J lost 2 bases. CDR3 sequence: CASSWAGDHAYEQYF. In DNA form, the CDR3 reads TGTGCCAGCAGTTGGGCGGGGGACCACGCCTACGAGCAGTACTTC.

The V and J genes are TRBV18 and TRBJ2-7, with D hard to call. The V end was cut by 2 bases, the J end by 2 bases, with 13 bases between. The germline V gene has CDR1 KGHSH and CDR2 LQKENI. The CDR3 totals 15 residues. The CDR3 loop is CASSPMAASAYEQYF. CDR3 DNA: TGTGCCAGCTCACCAATGGCCGCCAGCGCCTACGAGCAGTACTTC.

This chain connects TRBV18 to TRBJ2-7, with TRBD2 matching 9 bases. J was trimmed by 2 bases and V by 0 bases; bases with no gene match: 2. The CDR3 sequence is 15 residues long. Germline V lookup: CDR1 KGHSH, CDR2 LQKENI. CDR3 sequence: CASSPPSGSTYEQYF. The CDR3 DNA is TGTGCCAGCTCACCACCTAGCGGGAGCACCTACGAGCAGTACTTC.